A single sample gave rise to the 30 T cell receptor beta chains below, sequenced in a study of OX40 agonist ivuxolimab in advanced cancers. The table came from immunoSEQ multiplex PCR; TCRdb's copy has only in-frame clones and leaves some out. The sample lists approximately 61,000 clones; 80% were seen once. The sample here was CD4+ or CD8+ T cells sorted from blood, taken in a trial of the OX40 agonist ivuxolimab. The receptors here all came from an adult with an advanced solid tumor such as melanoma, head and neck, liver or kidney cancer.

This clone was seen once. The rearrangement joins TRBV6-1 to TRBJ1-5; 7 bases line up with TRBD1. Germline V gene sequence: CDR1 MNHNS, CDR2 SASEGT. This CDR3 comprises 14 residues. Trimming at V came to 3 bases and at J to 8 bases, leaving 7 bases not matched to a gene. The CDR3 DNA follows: TGTGCCAGCAGTGACGGACAGGTCCAGGAGCCCCAGCATTTT. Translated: CASSDGQVQEPQHF.

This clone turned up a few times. The CDR3 sequence: CASSPQGVSYGYTF. DNA for the CDR3: TGTGCCAGCAGCCCGCAGGGGGTGTCCTATGGCTACACCTTC. V is TRBV9 and J is TRBJ1-2, with 7 bases that match TRBD1. This CDR3 region has 14 residues. V lost 4 bases to trimming and J lost 4 bases; unmatched junction nucleotides: 7. Germline loops: CDR1 SGDLS, CDR2 YYNGEE.

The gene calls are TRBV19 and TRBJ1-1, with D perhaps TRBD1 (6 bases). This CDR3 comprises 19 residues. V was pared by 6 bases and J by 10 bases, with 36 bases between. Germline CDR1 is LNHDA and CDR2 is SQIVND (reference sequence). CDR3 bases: TGTGCCAGTAGCTCATCCGGCTTAATTCCCACAGGGAGGGGGTTCGGAGCTTTCTTT. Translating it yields CASSSSGLIPTGRGFGAFF.

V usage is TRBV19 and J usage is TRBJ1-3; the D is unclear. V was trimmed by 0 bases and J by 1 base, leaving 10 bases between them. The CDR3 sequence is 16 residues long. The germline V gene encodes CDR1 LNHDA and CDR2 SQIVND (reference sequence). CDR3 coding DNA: TGTGCCAGTAGTATAGACGCCCTAATTTCTGGAAACACCATATATTTT. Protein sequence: CASSIDALISGNTIYF. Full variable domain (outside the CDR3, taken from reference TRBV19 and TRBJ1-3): DGGITQSPKYLFRKEGQNVTLSCEQNLNHDAMYWYRQDPGQGLRLIYYSQIVNDFQKGDIAEGYSVSREKKESFPLTVTSAQKNPTAFYLCASSIDALISGNTIYFGEGSWLTVV.

CDR3 sequence (DNA): TGTGCCAGCAGCCAATCGGAGCGGACAGTACGTATTGTGAACACTGAAGCTTTCTTT. Its translation: CASSQSERTVRIVNTEAFF. V usage is TRBV16 and J usage is TRBJ1-1, with D maybe TRBD1 (6 bases). V lost 0 bases, J lost 0 bases, and 20 bases lay in between. This CDR3 has 19 amino acids. Per the germline V gene, CDR1 is KGHSY and CDR2 is FQNENV.

The CDR3 region is CASSHGTARANVLTF. CDR3 sequence (DNA): TGCGCCAGCAGCCACGGGACAGCTCGAGCCAACGTCCTGACTTTC. V and J are TRBV5-1 and TRBJ2-6; 7 nucleotides line up with TRBD1. V gave up 4 bases and J gave up 7 bases; unmatched junction bases: 8. Looked up from germline, CDR1 is SGHRS and CDR2 is YFSETQ. The CDR3 contains 15 residues.

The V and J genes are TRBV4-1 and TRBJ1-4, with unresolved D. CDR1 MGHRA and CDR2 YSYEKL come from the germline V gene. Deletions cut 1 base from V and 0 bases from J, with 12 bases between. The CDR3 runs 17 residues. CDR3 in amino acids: CASSQGGVGTTNEKLFF. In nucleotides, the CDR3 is TGCGCCAGCAGCCAAGGTGGAGTCGGGACAACTAATGAAAAACTGTTTTTT.

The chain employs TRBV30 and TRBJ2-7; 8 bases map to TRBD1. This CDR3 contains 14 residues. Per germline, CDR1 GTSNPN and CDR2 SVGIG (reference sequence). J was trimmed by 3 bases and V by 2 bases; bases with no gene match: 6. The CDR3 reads CAWSLDRGVYEQYF. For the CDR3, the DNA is TGTGCCTGGAGTCTAGACAGGGGAGTCTACGAGCAGTACTTC.

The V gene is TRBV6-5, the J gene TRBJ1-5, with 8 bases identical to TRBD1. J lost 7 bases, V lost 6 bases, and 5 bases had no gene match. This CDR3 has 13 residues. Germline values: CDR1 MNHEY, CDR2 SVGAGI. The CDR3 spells CASRGQVGQPQHF. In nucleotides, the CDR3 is TGTGCCAGCAGGGGACAGGTAGGACAGCCCCAGCATTTT.

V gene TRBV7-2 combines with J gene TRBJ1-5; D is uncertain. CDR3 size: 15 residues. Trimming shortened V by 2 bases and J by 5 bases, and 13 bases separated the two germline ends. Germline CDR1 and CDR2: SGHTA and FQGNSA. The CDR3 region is CASSLLKGTYQPQHF. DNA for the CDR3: TGTGCCAGCAGCTTATTGAAGGGTACTTATCAGCCCCAGCATTTT.

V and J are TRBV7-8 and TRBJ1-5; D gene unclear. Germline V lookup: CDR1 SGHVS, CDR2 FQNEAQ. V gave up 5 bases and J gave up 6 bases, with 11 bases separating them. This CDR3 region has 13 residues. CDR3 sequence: CASSPSLTQPQHF. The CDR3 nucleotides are TGTGCCAGCAGCCCCTCCCTAACTCAGCCCCAGCATTTT. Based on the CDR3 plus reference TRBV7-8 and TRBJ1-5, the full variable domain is GAGVSQSPRYKVAKRGQDVALRCDPISGHVSLFWYQQALGQGPEFLTYFQNEAQLDKSGLPSDRFFAERPEGSVSTLKIQRTQQEDSAVYLCASSPSLTQPQHFGDGTRLSIL.

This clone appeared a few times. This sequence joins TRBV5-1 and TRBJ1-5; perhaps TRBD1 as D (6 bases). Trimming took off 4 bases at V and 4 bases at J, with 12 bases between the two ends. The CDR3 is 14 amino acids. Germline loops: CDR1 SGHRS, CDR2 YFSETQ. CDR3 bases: TGCGCCAGCAGCGTCGGAGGGGGGAATCAGCCCCAGCATTTT. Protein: CASSVGGGNQPQHF.

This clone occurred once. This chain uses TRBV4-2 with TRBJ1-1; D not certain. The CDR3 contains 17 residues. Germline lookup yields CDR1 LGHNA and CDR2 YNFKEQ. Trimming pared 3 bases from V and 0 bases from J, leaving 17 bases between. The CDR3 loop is CASSQERLGPVNTEAFF. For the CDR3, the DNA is TGTGCCAGCAGCCAGGAGCGGCTAGGACCGGTGAACACTGAAGCTTTCTTT.

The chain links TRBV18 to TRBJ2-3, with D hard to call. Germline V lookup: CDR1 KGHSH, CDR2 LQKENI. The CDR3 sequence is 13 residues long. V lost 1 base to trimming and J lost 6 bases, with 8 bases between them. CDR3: CASSPRDADTQYF. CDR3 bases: TGTGCCAGCTCACCACGGGATGCTGATACGCAGTATTTT.

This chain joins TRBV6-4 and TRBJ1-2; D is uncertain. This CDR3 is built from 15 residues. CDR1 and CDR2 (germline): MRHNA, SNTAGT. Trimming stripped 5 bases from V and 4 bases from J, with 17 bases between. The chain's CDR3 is CASSPRARGGYGYTF. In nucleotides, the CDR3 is TGTGCCAGCAGTCCCCGAGCGCGGGGAGGCTATGGCTACACCTTC.

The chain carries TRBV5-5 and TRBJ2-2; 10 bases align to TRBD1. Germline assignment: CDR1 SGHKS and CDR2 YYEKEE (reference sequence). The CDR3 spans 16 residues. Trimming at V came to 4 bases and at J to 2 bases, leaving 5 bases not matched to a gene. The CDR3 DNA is TGTGCCAGCAGCCTGGAGACAGGGGGCAACACCGGGGAGCTGTTTTTT. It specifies CASSLETGGNTGELFF. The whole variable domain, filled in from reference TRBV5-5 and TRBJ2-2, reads DAGVTQSPTHLIKTRGQQVTLRCSPISGHKSVSWYQQVLGQGPQFIFQYYEKEERGRGNFPDRFSARQFPNYSSELNVNALLLGDSALYLCASSLETGGNTGELFFGEGSRLTVL.

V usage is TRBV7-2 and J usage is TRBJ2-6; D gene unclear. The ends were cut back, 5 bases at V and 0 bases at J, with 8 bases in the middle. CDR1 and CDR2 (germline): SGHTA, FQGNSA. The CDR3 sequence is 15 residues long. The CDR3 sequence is CASSRAPSGANVLTF. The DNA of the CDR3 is TGTGCCAGCAGCCGGGCCCCCTCTGGGGCCAACGTCCTGACTTTC.

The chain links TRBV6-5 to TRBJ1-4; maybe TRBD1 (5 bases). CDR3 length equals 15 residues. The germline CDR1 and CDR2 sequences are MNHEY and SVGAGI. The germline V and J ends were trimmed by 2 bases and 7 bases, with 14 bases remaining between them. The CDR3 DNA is TGTGCCAGCAGTTACGTGGGGGACGGGTCTGAAAAACTGTTTTTT. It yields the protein CASSYVGDGSEKLFF.

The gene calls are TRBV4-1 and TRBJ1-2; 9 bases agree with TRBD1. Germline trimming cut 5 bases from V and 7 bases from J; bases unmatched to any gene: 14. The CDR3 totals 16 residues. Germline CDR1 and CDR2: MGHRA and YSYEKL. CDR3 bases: TGCGCCAGCAGCAACCCTCTCATACAGGGGGCGTCTGGCTACACCTTC. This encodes CASSNPLIQGASGYTF.

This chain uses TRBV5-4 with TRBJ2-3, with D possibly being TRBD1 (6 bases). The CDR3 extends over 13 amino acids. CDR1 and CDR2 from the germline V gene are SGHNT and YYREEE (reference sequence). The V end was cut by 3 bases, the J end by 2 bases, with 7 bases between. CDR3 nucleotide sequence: TGTGCCAGCAGCTGGACAGACACAGATACGCAGTATTTT. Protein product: CASSWTDTDTQYF.

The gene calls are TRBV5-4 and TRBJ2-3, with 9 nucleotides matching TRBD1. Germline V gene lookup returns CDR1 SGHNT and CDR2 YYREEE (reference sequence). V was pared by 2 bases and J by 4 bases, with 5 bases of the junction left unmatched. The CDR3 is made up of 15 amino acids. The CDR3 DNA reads TGTGCCAGCAGCTTCGGACAGGGGTTAGCAGATACGCAGTATTTT. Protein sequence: CASSFGQGLADTQYF. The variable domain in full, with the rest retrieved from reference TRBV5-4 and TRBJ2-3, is ETGVTQSPTHLIKTRGQQVTLRCSSQSGHNTVSWYQQALGQGPQFIFQYYREEENGRGNFPPRFSGLQFPNYSSELNVNALELDDSALYLCASSFGQGLADTQYFGPGTRLTVL.

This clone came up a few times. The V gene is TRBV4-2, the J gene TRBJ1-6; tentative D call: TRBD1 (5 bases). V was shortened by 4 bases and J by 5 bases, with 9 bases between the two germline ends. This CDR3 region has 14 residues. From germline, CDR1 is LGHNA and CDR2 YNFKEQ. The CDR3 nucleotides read TGTGCCAGCAGCCTTACAGGTGATAATTCACCCCTCCACTTT. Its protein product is CASSLTGDNSPLHF.

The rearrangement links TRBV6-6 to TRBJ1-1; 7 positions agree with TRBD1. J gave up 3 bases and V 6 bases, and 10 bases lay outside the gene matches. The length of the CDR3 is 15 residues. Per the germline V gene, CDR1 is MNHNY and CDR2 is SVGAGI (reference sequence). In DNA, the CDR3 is TGTGCCAGCAGCAACCCCGACAGGGCGGACACTGAAGCTTTCTTT. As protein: CASSNPDRADTEAFF.

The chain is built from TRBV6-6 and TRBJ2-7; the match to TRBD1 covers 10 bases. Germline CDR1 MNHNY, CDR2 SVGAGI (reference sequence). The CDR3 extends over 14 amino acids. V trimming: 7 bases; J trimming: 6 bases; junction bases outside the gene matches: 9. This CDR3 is CASNAGQGRIEQYF. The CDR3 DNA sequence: TGTGCCAGCAACGCGGGACAGGGGCGTATCGAGCAGTACTTC.

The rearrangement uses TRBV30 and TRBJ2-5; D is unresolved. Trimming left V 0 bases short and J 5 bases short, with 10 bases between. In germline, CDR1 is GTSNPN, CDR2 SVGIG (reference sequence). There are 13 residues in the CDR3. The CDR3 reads CAWSVLVGETQYF. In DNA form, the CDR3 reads TGTGCCTGGAGTGTCCTGGTTGGGGAGACCCAGTACTTC.

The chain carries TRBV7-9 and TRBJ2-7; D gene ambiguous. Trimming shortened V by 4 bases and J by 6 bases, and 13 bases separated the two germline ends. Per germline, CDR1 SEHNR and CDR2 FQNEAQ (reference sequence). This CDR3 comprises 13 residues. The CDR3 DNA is TGTGCCAGCAGCTCCCGGAAGGAAGGCGAGCAGTACTTC. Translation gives CASSSRKEGEQYF. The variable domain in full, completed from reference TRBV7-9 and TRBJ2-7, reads DTGVSQNPRHKITKRGQNVTFRCDPISEHNRLYWYRQTLGQGPEFLTYFQNEAQLEKSRLLSDRFSAERPKGSFSTLEIQRTEQGDSAMYLCASSSRKEGEQYFGPGTRLTVT.

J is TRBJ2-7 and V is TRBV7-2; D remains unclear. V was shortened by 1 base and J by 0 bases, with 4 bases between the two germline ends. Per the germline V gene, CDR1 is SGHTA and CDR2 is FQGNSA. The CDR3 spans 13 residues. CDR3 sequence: CASSLVNSYEQYF. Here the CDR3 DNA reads TGTGCCAGCAGCTTAGTCAACTCCTACGAGCAGTACTTC.

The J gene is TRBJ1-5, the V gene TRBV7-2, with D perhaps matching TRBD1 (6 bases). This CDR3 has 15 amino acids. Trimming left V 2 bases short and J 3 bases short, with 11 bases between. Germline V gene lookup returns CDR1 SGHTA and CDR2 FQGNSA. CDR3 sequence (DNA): TGTGCCAGCAGCTTATCTGGACAGAACAATCAGCCCCAGCATTTT. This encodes CASSLSGQNNQPQHF.

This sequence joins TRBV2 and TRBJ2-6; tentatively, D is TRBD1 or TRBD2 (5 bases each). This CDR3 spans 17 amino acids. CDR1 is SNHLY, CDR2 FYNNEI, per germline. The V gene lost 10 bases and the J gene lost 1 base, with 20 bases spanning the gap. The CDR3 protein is CATTWDLLNSGANVLTF. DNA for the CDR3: TGTGCCACCACTTGGGACCTGCTAAATTCTGGGGCCAACGTCCTGACTTTC.

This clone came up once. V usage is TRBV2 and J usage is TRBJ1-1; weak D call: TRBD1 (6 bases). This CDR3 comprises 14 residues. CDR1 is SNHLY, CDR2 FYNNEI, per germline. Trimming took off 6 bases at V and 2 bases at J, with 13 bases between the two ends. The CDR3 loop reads CASRRQGGNTEAFF. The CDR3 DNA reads TGTGCCAGCAGACGACAAGGGGGAAACACTGAAGCTTTCTTT.